Detailed here is one TCR beta chain. Its specificity is not known. The CDR3 has 14 residues. CDR1 MDHEN and CDR2 SYDVKM come from the germline V gene. V lost 7 bases and J lost 6, with 19 bases in between. This entry is derived from a study of T cell responses to AZD1222 COVID-19 vaccine. Findings of the study overall: Females made up more of the donors, who were largely white British, and clonal diversity may have come out too low.

Only in-frame clones appear in the TCRdb table, and some are missing; sequencing was by immunoSEQ multiplex PCR. The sample yields approximately 170,000 clones, about 86% seen once. The J gene is TRBJ2-7, the V gene TRBV28; D remains unclear. The sample consisted of peripheral blood, taken 28 days after the second AZD1222 dose. This clonotype originated in an adult who received the AZD1222 COVID-19 vaccine. CDR3 region: CASTHLRASVEQYF. CDR3 nucleotides: TGTGCCAGCACCCACTTACGGGCATCAGTCGAGCAGTACTTC.